The T cell receptor (beta chain) under discussion was sequenced for a study of T cells in Graves' hyperthyroidism and ophthalmopathy. This clonotype was detected many times. The CDR3 extends over 14 amino acids. V was trimmed by 3 bases and J by 3 bases, leaving 11 bases between them. Patients showing uncontrolled infection, other autoimmune disease, pregnancy or lactation were ineligible. What was amplified from RNA transcripts were TCR beta CDR3 regions. Primed by the HTBI set, a first-round RT-PCR was run on the TCR CDR3. TCRdb reanalysed the multiplex PCR reads using MiXCR and keeps one entry per CDR3 protein. Of about 300,000 distinct CDR3 sequences listed, 16% were seen once; the top ten hold approximately 35%.

The sequenced sample consisted of blood. The chain links TRBV12-3 or TRBV12-4 to TRBJ1-1; D not certain. The clonotype was recovered from a man aged 30 to 45 with Graves' hyperthyroidism. The CDR3 sequence: CASSFEGSHTEAFF. The CDR3 nucleotides read TGTGCCAGCAGTTTTGAGGGTAGCCACACTGAAGCTTTCTTT.